This TCR beta chain was sequenced for a study of graft-versus-host responses after intestinal transplantation. About the research overall: Induction using anti-thymocyte globulin, followed by tacrolimus and steroids for about 3 years, was given to all recipients. General study findings and limits: Subjects displaying graft-donor T cell macrochimerism possessed elevated graft-versus-host to host-versus-graft clonal ratios inside allografts. Recipient bone marrow held GvH clones, some seen earlier in ileum or blood. Peak GvH clone levels in circulation were associated with early post-transplant HvG declines.

V dropped 3 bases and J dropped 6; count of bases not matched to a gene: 10. In germline, CDR1 is SNHLY, CDR2 FYNNEI. CDR3 length equals 15 residues. Sequencing was performed with immunoSEQ multiplex PCR; in TCRdb, only in-frame clones are kept and a portion is missing. The sample has 84,000 or so clones; about four fifths are singletons. A remark on this clone: The target antigen is unknown.

The sequence derives from a human donor who received an intestinal transplant. The input for sequencing was unstimulated CD4+ T cells sorted from spleen or lymph node cells, taken before intestinal transplant. The chain is built from TRBV2 and TRBJ1-1, with 7 bases matching TRBD1. The CDR3 loop reads CASSEPRQGDAEAFF. As DNA, the CDR3 is TGTGCCAGCAGTGAGCCCCGGCAGGGGGACGCTGAAGCTTTCTTT.